The TCR beta chain described here comes from a study of blood T cell repertoires in COVID-19. Whole-study context: From T cells, B-cell-depleted T cells, or PBMCs came the material, which was cDNA or gDNA.

Original analysis: Estimated nucleated cell counts came from reference gene primer amplification. The data were produced by immunoSEQ multiplex PCR, yet TCRdb's version contains in-frame clones alone and is incomplete. That table furnishes V, J and clone size, whereas the DNA furnished D and trimming. Of some 15,000 clones detected, about 85% appear once; the ten largest clones hold roughly 50%. The CDR3 has 15 amino acids. V dropped 3 bases and J dropped 1; count of bases not matched to a gene: 5. Germline V gene data show CDR1 as SGHKS and CDR2 as YYEKEE (reference sequence). The TCR comes from a human donor in a cohort sampled during active COVID-19. The chain is built from TRBV5-5 and TRBJ1-1, with 8 bases aligning to TRBD1. Source material: peripheral blood. The CDR3: CASSSQGTGNTEAFF. The CDR3 bases are TGTGCCAGCAGCTCCCAAGGGACAGGGAACACTGAAGCTTTCTTT.